The clone carrying this T cell receptor (beta chain) occurred many times. In building TCR beta libraries, iRepertoire HTBI primers were used together with Arm-PCR of CDR3 regions. TCRdb reprocessed the multiplex PCR reads with MiXCR, giving one entry per CDR3 protein. The profile covers over 450,000 distinct CDR3 sequences, with approximately 12% appearing a single time and about 8.9% taken by the ten largest. The CDR3 contains 14 residues. Between the trimmed V and J ends, which lost 3 bases and 9 bases, there was a span of 18 bases. Germline CDR1 KGHSH, CDR2 LQKENI. The data stem from a study of regulatory T cells in long-lasting Graves disease. The sample's time point: newly diagnosed GD, antithyroid drugs for less than 3 months. Extracted PBMC RNA gave rise to the TCR library. These same data were also listed under a study on T cells in Graves' hyperthyroidism and ophthalmopathy.

The source material was peripheral blood mononuclear cells (PBMCs), sampled at new diagnosis, from a patient treated with antithyroid drugs. The V and J genes are TRBV18 and TRBJ2-7; the D is unclear. This receptor was taken from a woman aged 25 to 39 with Graves disease. The CDR3 region has the DNA TGTGCCAGCTCACCTTCCACCGAGCGAGTTGGGCAGTACTTC. It yields the protein CASSPSTERVGQYF.